Each of the 22 T cell receptor beta chains below was sequenced from the same sample in a study of read filtering for tumor transcriptome and immune sequencing. The library was built from around 400 ng RNA with molecular barcoded adaptors for alpha/delta and beta/gamma chains. Each CDR3 protein is one row after TCRdb ran MiXCR on the reads. The table has 40,000 or so distinct CDR3 sequences, roughly 12% seen once; the top ten hold 30%. Specimen: a population of CD138-negative cells sorted from bone marrow. The receptors were sampled from a donor older than 35 with multiple myeloma.

This clonotype was counted at least ten times. The rearrangement joins TRBV29-1 to TRBJ2-1; TRBD1 agrees at 7 bases. The junction had 4 bases not matched to a gene; V was cut back by 6 bases and J by 2 bases. The CDR3 has 13 residues. CDR1 and CDR2 from the germline V gene are SQVTM and ANQGSEA. The CDR3 DNA follows: TGCAGCGTAGCCGGGACAGCCTACAATGAGCAGTTCTTC. Its protein is CSVAGTAYNEQFF.

Ten or more counts support this clonotype. The chain couples TRBV4-1 to TRBJ1-1; the D gene is possibly TRBD1 (5 bases). The CDR3 loop spans 13 amino acids. Germline CDR1 is MGHRA and CDR2 is YSYEKL. V dropped 1 base and J dropped 6 bases, with 9 bases sitting between them. The CDR3 here is CASSQVPGAEAFF. The CDR3 DNA follows: TGCGCCAGCAGCCAAGTCCCGGGGGCTGAAGCTTTCTTT.

This clonotype was recorded many times. The chain uses TRBV6-4 and TRBJ2-1; maybe TRBD2 (6 bases). Germline assignment: CDR1 MRHNA and CDR2 SNTAGT. This CDR3 is built from 15 residues. The V gene lost 0 bases and the J gene lost 7 bases, with 13 bases spanning the gap. This chain's CDR3 is CASSDSGLARNEQFF. The CDR3, as DNA: TGTGCCAGCAGTGACTCAGGGCTAGCGAGGAATGAGCAGTTCTTC.

This clonotype rates as medium-sized. The chain has TRBV29-1 and TRBJ2-1; D not certain. V was pared by 5 bases and J by 9 bases, with 14 bases between. CDR3 length: 12 residues. Germline V gene sequence: CDR1 SQVTM, CDR2 ANQGSEA. Here the CDR3 reads CSVLPTLIEQFF. CDR3 DNA: TGCAGCGTTCTCCCGACCCTTATTGAGCAGTTCTTC.

This clonotype has a count of ten or more. This chain connects TRBV24-1 to TRBJ1-1; the D is unclear. CDR1 and CDR2 from the germline V gene are KGHDR and SFDVKD. CDR3 length: 12 residues. Trimming took off 2 bases at V and 12 bases at J, with 12 bases between the two ends. In nucleotides, the CDR3 is TGTGCCACCAGTGATTCCGCGCTACCCACTTTCTTT. It codes for CATSDSALPTFF.

Worth noting for this clonotype: This could be a read error, since a much larger clone is one nucleotide away. The chain recombines TRBV7-9 with TRBJ2-5; D not certain. Germline V gene sequence: CDR1 SEHNR, CDR2 FQNEAQ (reference sequence). Between the trimmed V and J ends, which lost 1 base and 5 bases, there was a span of 8 bases. The CDR3 runs to 13 residues. The DNA of the CDR3 is TGTGCCAGCAGCTTAGAGAGATGGGAGACCCAGTACTTC. It yields the protein CASSLERWETQYF. The full variable domain, in which reference TRBV7-9 and TRBJ2-5 provide the parts outside the CDR3, is DTGVSQNPRHKITKRGQNVTFRCDPISEHNRLYWYRQTLGQGPEFLTYFQNEAQLEKSRLLSDRFSAERPKGSFSTLEIQRTEQGDSAMYLCASSLERWETQYFGPGTRLLVL.

Turning to this clonotype: Given a much more abundant clone one base away, this may be a read error. This rearrangement joins TRBV24-1 to TRBJ2-2; D is perhaps TRBD2 (5 bases). CDR3 length: 12 residues. CDR1 and CDR2 (germline): KGHDR, SFDVKD. The CDR3 is CATRTYTGELLF. The CDR3 DNA sequence: TGTGCCACCCGCACATACACCGGGGAGCTGCTTTTT.

The rearrangement uses TRBV12-3 or TRBV12-4 and TRBJ2-1, with TRBD2 identical over 15 bases. CDR3 length equals 17 residues. The trim removed 6 bases at V and 2 bases at J, leaving 5 bases unmatched. CDR3 in DNA: TGTGCCAGCAGCCCGGGACTAGCGGGAGGACCCTACAATGAGCAGTTCTTC. Translating it yields CASSPGLAGGPYNEQFF.

The sample holds many counts of this clonotype. This rearrangement joins TRBV12-3 or TRBV12-4 to TRBJ2-1; no clear D gene. This CDR3 contains 13 residues. Trimming cost V 7 bases and J 6 bases, with 13 bases left between them. CDR3 in amino acids: CASTPAEGNEQFF. The CDR3 nucleotides are TGTGCCAGCACCCCGGCGGAAGGCAATGAGCAGTTCTTC.

This clonotype has only a few counts. The CDR3, as DNA: TGTGCCAGCATGGTGTGGCCCTTCGACTACAATGAGCAGTTCTTC. Amino acids: CASMVWPFDYNEQFF. The chain has TRBV12-3 or TRBV12-4 and TRBJ2-1; D uncertain. V lost 7 bases and J 3 bases, leaving 16 bases between the germline ends. CDR3 length: 15 residues.

This clonotype showed up many times. The genes are TRBV12-3 or TRBV12-4 and TRBJ2-1; D ambiguous. The ends were cut back, 9 bases at V and 7 bases at J, with 16 bases in the middle. The CDR3 sequence is 13 residues long. CDR3 nucleotides: TGTGCCAGTGACCTACCCCTCGGAAATGAGCAGTTCTTC. This codes for CASDLPLGNEQFF.

This clonotype was detected many times. The rearrangement uses TRBV11-2 and TRBJ1-1; TRBD1 matches at 7 bases. Looked up from germline, CDR1 is SGHAT and CDR2 is FQNNGV. J was trimmed by 0 bases and V by 6 bases; bases with no gene match: 7. The length of the CDR3 is 15 residues. The CDR3 DNA reads TGTGCCAGCAGGGGGGCGGGGACAGTGAACACTGAAGCTTTCTTT. It specifies CASRGAGTVNTEAFF.

There are many counts of this clonotype. This may arise from a read error, as a much more abundant clone is one base away. CDR3 in amino acids: CGSSRGVYNEQFF. CDR3 bases: TGTGGCAGCAGCCGCGGGGTGTACAATGAGCAGTTCTTC. This chain joins TRBV12-3 or TRBV12-4 and TRBJ2-1; D is possibly TRBD2 (6 bases). The CDR3 is 13 residues long.

This clonotype was detected ten times or more. The chain employs TRBV10-1 and TRBJ2-7, with unresolved D. The CDR3 contains 16 residues. Germline CDR1 and CDR2: WNHNN and SYGVQD (reference sequence). V was clipped by 0 bases and J by 0 bases, with 12 bases between them. The CDR3 nucleotides read TGCGCCAGCAGTGAGTCAGGTAGCCTCAGCTCCTACGAGCAGTACTTC. Protein product: CASSESGSLSSYEQYF.

This clonotype was observed many times. A much larger clone differs by one base, so this may be a read error. The chain is built from TRBV19 and TRBJ2-1; D is possibly TRBD1 or TRBD2 (5 bases each). The CDR3 extends over 16 amino acids. Between the trimmed V and J ends, which lost 7 bases and 0 bases, there was a span of 16 bases. Germline CDR1 reads LNHDA; CDR2 reads SQIVND (reference sequence). CDR3 region: CASTWGIQNSYNEQFF. CDR3 sequence (DNA): TGTGCCAGTACTTGGGGGATCCAGAACTCCTACAATGAGCAGTTCTTC.

This clonotype has a count of ten or more. The V gene is TRBV12-3 or TRBV12-4, the J gene TRBJ2-6, with D perhaps matching TRBD1 (5 bases). The CDR3 loop spans 14 amino acids. V lost 6 bases, J lost 1 base, and 7 bases lay in between. The CDR3 nucleotides read TGTGCCAGCAGCCAGGGTTCTGGGGCCAACGTCCTGACTTTC. Protein: CASSQGSGANVLTF.

J is TRBJ2-1 and V is TRBV6-5; the D call may be TRBD1 or TRBD2 (5 bases each). The CDR3 totals 13 residues. V dropped 4 bases and J dropped 13 bases, with 17 bases sitting between them. CDR1 MNHEY and CDR2 SVGAGI come from the germline V gene. The CDR3 DNA reads as TGTGCCAGCAGTTCACCGGGGACCACAAACCAGTTCTTC. Its protein is CASSSPGTTNQFF.

This clonotype has only a few counts. V and J are TRBV7-9 and TRBJ2-7, with no clear D. The germline V and J ends were trimmed by 2 bases and 4 bases, with 6 bases remaining between them. This CDR3 spans 12 amino acids. Germline V CDR1 and CDR2: SEHNR, FQNEAQ (reference sequence). The chain's CDR3 is CASSLNTYEQYF. For the CDR3, the DNA is TGTGCCAGCAGCTTAAATACATACGAGCAGTACTTC.

As for this clonotype: This could be a read error, since a much larger clone is one nucleotide away. The chain employs TRBV12-3 or TRBV12-4 and TRBJ2-3; D is uncertain. The CDR3 extends over 16 amino acids. The CDR3 region has the DNA TGTGTCAGCAGTTTCCTGGTTGGGCGCGGCACAGATACGCAGTATTTT. As protein: CVSSFLVGRGTDTQYF.

This clonotype showed up just a few times. This chain joins TRBV12-3 or TRBV12-4 and TRBJ2-7, with a weak D call TRBD1 (6 bases). Trimming stripped 5 bases from V and 3 bases from J, with 11 bases between. This CDR3 is built from 13 residues. CDR3: CASSPGEGYEQYF. CDR3 sequence (DNA): TGTGCCAGCAGTCCAGGGGAAGGCTACGAGCAGTACTTC.

There are many counts of this clonotype. The chain combines TRBV7-9 with TRBJ1-2; 8 nucleotides agree with TRBD1. Per the germline V gene, CDR1 is SEHNR and CDR2 is FQNEAQ (reference sequence). V was clipped by 5 bases and J by 3 bases; unmatched bases: 5. The CDR3 totals 14 residues. In nucleotides, the CDR3 is TGTGCCAGCAGCCCGGACAGGGATTACTATGGCTACACCTTC. This codes for CASSPDRDYYGYTF.

This clonotype has a count of ten or more. V gene TRBV28 combines with J gene TRBJ2-5; 8 bases agree with TRBD1. Germline V gene data show CDR1 as MDHEN and CDR2 as SYDVKM. The CDR3 extends over 18 amino acids. The J segment lost 1 base and the V segment lost 3 bases, leaving 13 bases of the junction unmatched. The CDR3 loop reads CASSLISGGGGGQETQYF. The CDR3 nucleotides read TGTGCCAGCAGTTTGATTTCAGGGGGCGGTGGTGGCCAAGAGACCCAGTACTTC. The full variable domain, its missing parts supplied by reference TRBV28 and TRBJ2-5, is DVKVTQSSRYLVKRTGEKVFLECVQDMDHENMFWYRQDPGLGLRLIYFSYDVKMKEKGDIPEGYSVSREKKERFSLILESASTNQTSMYLCASSLISGGGGGQETQYFGPGTRLLVL.